The rows below give T cell receptor beta chains drawn from one sample of a study of early T cells in non-severe SARS-CoV-2 infection. TCRdb called the 5' RACE reads again in MiXCR, with one record for every CDR3 protein. Of under 70,000 distinct CDR3 sequences listed, about 6% are singletons. The sequenced sample was whole blood, obtained at baseline. Every receptor here comes from an adult who was a healthcare worker with PCR-confirmed SARS-CoV-2 infection or an uninfected control (not recorded which). CDR3s include the opening cysteine and the closing phenylalanine or tryptophan. D genes are given only for firm matches. Clone size is not always given. Where it is, it says once, few, many or a class for expanded clones.

TRBD2 | TRBJ2-7 | TRBV28 | NA | TGTGCCAGCACGGGTCTAGCGGGGAGGGGCGAGCAGTACTTC | CASTGLAGRGEQYF
TRBD2 | TRBJ2-1 | TRBV11-2 | many | TGTGCCAGCAGCTCCCAACTAGCGGGGAGGTTCAATGAGCAGTTCTTC | CASSSQLAGRFNEQFF
NA | TRBJ1-1 | TRBV5-4 | many | TGTGCCAGCAGCTTGGCCGGCAGTAACACTGAAGCTTTCTTT | CASSLAGSNTEAFF
NA | TRBJ2-2 | TRBV11-2 | many | TGTGCCAGCAGCCAAGAGAGGGCTGGGGAGCTGTTTTTT | CASSQERAGELFF
NA | TRBJ1-1 | TRBV28 | NA | TGTGCCAGCAGTCCCTTCGACAGAAAGAACACTGAAGCTTTCTTT | CASSPFDRKNTEAFF
NA | TRBJ2-7 | TRBV6-5 | few | TGTGCCAGCAGCCCCGCAGGGTCCTACGAGCAGTACTTC | CASSPAGSYEQYF
NA | TRBJ1-4 | TRBV20-1 | many | TGCAGTGCTAGCTACGGGACGAGTGAAAAACTGTTTTTT | CSASYGTSEKLFF
TRBD1 | TRBJ2-3 | TRBV24-1 | many | TGTGCCACCAGCGGGACAGATACAGTGGATACGCAGTATTTT | CATSGTDTVDTQYF
TRBD2 | TRBJ2-7 | TRBV7-2 | few | TGTGCCAGCAGCTTAACAGCGGGAGGAGACCGGGAAGTCTTC | CASSLTAGGDREVF
TRBD2 | TRBJ2-1 | TRBV27 | many | TGTGCCAGCAGTCTAATAGCGGGGAGAGACAATGAGCAGTTCTTC | CASSLIAGRDNEQFF
NA | TRBJ2-1 | TRBV7-9 | medium-sized | TGTGCCAGCAGCCGCAACGACTACAATGAGCAGTTCTTC | CASSRNDYNEQFF
NA | TRBJ2-3 | TRBV20-1 | many | TGCAGTGCTCGCGTAGGGGATACGCAGTATTTT | CSARVGDTQYF
NA | TRBJ2-7 | TRBV21-1 | few | TGTGCCAGCAGCACCCGGGGCTACGAGCAGTACTTC | CASSTRGYEQYF
NA | TRBJ1-1 | TRBV7-2 | few | TGTGCCAGCAGCATAACGGGCGTTACTGAAGCTTTCTTT | CASSITGVTEAFF
NA | TRBJ2-1 | TRBV5-8 | many | TGTGCCAGCAGCTCAAAACCCCTTAGCTCCTACAATGAGCAGTTCTTC | CASSSKPLSSYNEQFF
NA | TRBJ2-1 | TRBV5-1 | NA | TGCGCCAGCAGCTTGGGAGCGGTGGATGAGCAGCTCTTC | CASSLGAVDEQLF
TRBD1 | TRBJ2-7 | TRBV5-4 | NA | TGTGCCAGCTTTACACAGGGGTCCACCTACGAGCAGTACTTC | CASFTQGSTYEQYF
NA | TRBJ2-1 | TRBV10-3 | many | TGTGCCATCAGTGGCCACCAGGACAGTAGCTCCTACAATGAGCAGTTCTTC | CAISGHQDSSSYNEQFF
NA | TRBJ1-1 | TRBV13 | many | TGTGCCAGCAGCTCGCAGATGAACACTGAAGCTTTCTTT | CASSSQMNTEAFF
NA | TRBJ2-7 | TRBV20-1 | many | TGCAGTGCTAGTAGACCTATAACAGGATTCTACGAGCAGTACTTC | CSASRPITGFYEQYF
TRBD2 | TRBJ2-2 | TRBV7-7 | NA | TGTGCCAGCAGCCTGGGACTAGCGGGAGGCCCGAACACCGGGGAGCTGTTTTTT | CASSLGLAGGPNTGELFF
TRBD1 | TRBJ2-3 | TRBV24-1 | NA | TGTGCCACCAGTGGGACAGGCGCTAGCACAGATACGCAGTATTTT | CATSGTGASTDTQYF
NA | TRBJ2-4 | TRBV20-1 | many | TGCAGTGCTAGTGTGTCAGGGGATGTTGACATTCAGTACTTC | CSASVSGDVDIQYF
TRBD2 | TRBJ2-7 | TRBV27 | many | TGTGCCAGCAGTAACCCCGGACTAGCGGGTAACTACGAGCAGTACTTC | CASSNPGLAGNYEQYF
TRBD1 | TRBJ1-2 | TRBV7-6 | few | TGTGCCAGCGGATCCGGGACAGCCTATGGCTACACCTTC | CASGSGTAYGYTF
NA | TRBJ1-2 | TRBV10-3 | few | TGTGCCATCAGCCAAAGGACGGGCTATGGCTACACCTTC | CAISQRTGYGYTF
NA | TRBJ2-1 | TRBV6-6 | many | TGTGCCAGCACAAGAGACAATGAGCAGTTCTTC | CASTRDNEQFF
TRBD1 | TRBJ1-1 | TRBV5-5 | many | TGTGCCAGCAGGGACAGGGATTTGAACACTGAAGCTTTCTTT | CASRDRDLNTEAFF
NA | TRBJ1-2 | TRBV27 | few | TGTGCCAGCAGCCGTAGGGCAGGGAGGGCTAACTATGGCTACACCTTC | CASSRRAGRANYGYTF
NA | TRBJ2-3 | TRBV5-1 | few | TGCGCCAGCAGCCAAAGTCTTAACTTTTTAAGGGGGACAGATACGCAGTATTTT | CASSQSLNFLRGTDTQYF
NA | TRBJ1-1 | TRBV3-1 | many | TGTGCCAGCAGCCCCCGGTTGGTCACTGAAGCTTTCTTT | CASSPRLVTEAFF
TRBD1 | TRBJ2-7 | TRBV28 | few | TGTGCCAGCAGTCTCGGGACAGGGGGGACCGAGCAGTACTTC | CASSLGTGGTEQYF
TRBD1 | TRBJ2-1 | TRBV5-1 | many | TGCGCCAGCAGCTCGGGACAGGGGTCCTACAATGAGCAGTTCTTC | CASSSGQGSYNEQFF
TRBD1 | TRBJ1-2 | TRBV20-1 | NA | TGCAGTGCTGAGGACAGGCCAGCTAACTATGGCTACACCTTC | CSAEDRPANYGYTF
NA | TRBJ2-7 | TRBV28 | many | TGTGCCAGCAGCCTAGCTTTCAGCTACGAGCAGTACTTC | CASSLAFSYEQYF
NA | TRBJ1-4 | TRBV5-4 | many | TGTGCCAGCAGCCTACAGGGTACCGGTGAAAAACTGTTTTTT | CASSLQGTGEKLFF
NA | TRBJ2-7 | TRBV15 | many | TGTGCCACCAGCAGATGGGGGACCCACGAGCAGTACTTC | CATSRWGTHEQYF
NA | TRBJ2-1 | TRBV24-1 | NA | TGTGCCACCAGTGATCTCAGGGATGGTGAGCAGTTCTTC | CATSDLRDGEQFF
NA | TRBJ2-3 | TRBV9 | many | TGTGCCAGCAGCGTAGCGGAGAATGCAGATACGCAGTATTTT | CASSVAENADTQYF
TRBD2 | TRBJ2-1 | TRBV5-4 | NA | TGTGCCAGCAGCTTGAAACTAGCGGGTAATGAGCAGTTCTTC | CASSLKLAGNEQFF
NA | TRBJ2-7 | TRBV12-3/TRBV12-4 | many | TGTGCCAGCAGTCAATTCGACGGAGAATACGAGCAGTACTTC | CASSQFDGEYEQYF
TRBD1 | TRBJ2-3 | TRBV3-1 | many | TGTGCCAGCAGCCCCTACAGGGGGCAGGGGGATACGCAGTATTTT | CASSPYRGQGDTQYF
TRBD2 | TRBJ2-1 | TRBV9 | NA | TGTGCCAGCAGCGTAGGGACTAGCGACTATACCGATGAGCAGTTCTTC | CASSVGTSDYTDEQFF
NA | TRBJ2-3 | TRBV24-1 | few | TGTGCCACCAGTGATTCCCAAGGGGTCCGCGGTGCGGATACGCAGTATTTT | CATSDSQGVRGADTQYF
NA | TRBJ1-2 | TRBV18 | many | TGTGCCAGCTCTCCAGGTGGGACGGTGGACTATGGCTACACCTTC | CASSPGGTVDYGYTF
NA | TRBJ1-2 | TRBV29-1 | many | TGCAGCGTTACAGGGAGATGGGATGGCTACACCTTC | CSVTGRWDGYTF
NA | TRBJ2-6 | TRBV5-1 | many | TGCGCCAGCAGCTTGGGGGCCTCTGGGGCCAACGTCCTGACTTTC | CASSLGASGANVLTF
NA | TRBJ1-2 | TRBV7-2 | NA | TGTGCCAGCAGCTTCCAGGGAAGTAACTATGGCTACACCTTC | CASSFQGSNYGYTF
NA | TRBJ2-5 | TRBV10-3 | many | TGTGCCATCAATAGCCAGCCCCAAGAGACCCAGTACTTC | CAINSQPQETQYF
NA | TRBJ2-5 | TRBV29-1 | many | TGCAGCGCAGCAAGTGAGACCCAGTACTTC | CSAASETQYF
NA | TRBJ2-2 | TRBV5-1 | NA | TGCGCCAGCAGCCCCGGCACCCGGAAAGGAAACACCGGGGAGCTGTTTTTT | CASSPGTRKGNTGELFF
TRBD1 | TRBJ1-3 | TRBV28 | many | TGTGCCAGCAGTTCGCCTCAGGGGGCTTACACCATATATTTT | CASSSPQGAYTIYF
TRBD2 | TRBJ2-7 | TRBV4-2 | many | TGTGCCAGCAGCCAAGGACTAGCGGGGGTCTACGAGCAGTACTTC | CASSQGLAGVYEQYF
NA | TRBJ1-3 | TRBV29-1 | NA | TGCAGCGTTTCGGACAGATACTCTGGAAACACCATATATTTT | CSVSDRYSGNTIYF
NA | TRBJ2-3 | TRBV21-1 | NA | TGTGCCAGCAGCAAGGACTCCCCAAAGGGCACAGATACGCAGTATTTT | CASSKDSPKGTDTQYF
TRBD2 | TRBJ2-1 | TRBV19 | once | TGTGCCAGTCGGACTAGCGGGAGATCCTACAATGAGCAGTTCTTC | CASRTSGRSYNEQFF
TRBD1 | TRBJ2-3 | TRBV5-6 | many | TGTGCCAGCAGCTTAAAAGGGACAGGCACAGATACGCAGTATTTT | CASSLKGTGTDTQYF
NA | TRBJ2-5 | TRBV7-9 | many | TGTGCCAGCAGCGCGTCGACTCATTCCGGGACCCAGTACTTC | CASSASTHSGTQYF
TRBD2 | TRBJ2-1 | TRBV24-1 | NA | TGTGCCACCAGTGATCCCCCCGGGACTAGCGGGAGCAGGAGCTCCTACAATGAGCAGTTCTTC | CATSDPPGTSGSRSSYNEQFF
TRBD1 | TRBJ1-2 | TRBV5-1 | many | TGCGCCAGCAGCTTAGGGACAGGGCCTTACTATGGCTACACCTTC | CASSLGTGPYYGYTF